Listed below are T cell receptor beta chains from one sample, sequenced in a study of T cells in Graves' hyperthyroidism and ophthalmopathy. TCRdb used MiXCR to reprocess the multiplex PCR reads, holding one entry per CDR3 protein. The sample has 640,000 or so distinct CDR3 sequences; over 12% are singletons. Sequenced material: blood. All receptors derive from a woman aged 35 to 49 with Graves' ophthalmopathy. Both conserved end residues are part of each CDR3. Each record gives: J gene, V gene, clone size, D gene, CDR3 protein, CDR3 DNA. A D gene is named only where the DNA matches it firmly. Clone size is given for some rows only: seen once, a few or many times, or a class if the clone is expanded.

TRBJ2-3,TRBV12-5,NA,NA,CASGGGLQTITDTQYF,TGTGCTAGTGGTGGGGGGCTCCAGACTATCACAGATACGCAGTATTTT
TRBJ2-2,TRBV28,NA,NA,CASRDLATGELFF,TGTGCCAGCCGCGATCTAGCGACCGGGGAGCTGTTTTTT
TRBJ1-6,TRBV6-4,many,NA,CASSRGTRIADNSPLHF,TGTGCCAGCAGTCGCGGGACTCGTATAGCGGATAATTCACCCCTCCACTTT
TRBJ2-7,TRBV9,few,NA,CASSPRLVTDEQYF,TGTGCCAGCAGCCCGAGACTAGTAACTGACGAGCAGTACTTC
TRBJ2-7,TRBV6-5,many,NA,CASSLTKTLYEQYF,TGTGCCAGCAGTCTAACTAAAACCCTCTACGAGCAGTACTTC
TRBJ2-5,TRBV29-1,many,NA,CSVERGPSGTQYF,TGCAGCGTTGAAAGGGGACCATCGGGGACCCAGTACTTC
TRBJ2-7,TRBV20-1,NA,NA,CSARRVRTHSYEQYF,TGCAGTGCCCGTAGGGTCCGGACTCATTCCTACGAGCAGTACTTC
TRBJ1-5,TRBV5-1,many,NA,CASSSDGNQPQHF,TGCGCCAGCAGCTCGGACGGAAATCAGCCCCAGCATTTT
TRBJ2-3,TRBV2,NA,NA,CASSAVLGGTQYF,TGTGCCAGCAGTGCCGTCTTGGGTGGTACGCAGTATTTT
TRBJ2-3,TRBV2,many,TRBD2,CASSDLAGGISIKTDTQYF,TGTGCCAGCAGTGACCTAGCGGGAGGGATTTCTATCAAGACAGATACGCAGTATTTT
TRBJ2-7,TRBV30,many,TRBD1,CAWSVLGDRSNYEQYF,TGTGCCTGGAGTGTACTAGGGGACAGGTCGAACTACGAGCAGTACTTC
TRBJ2-5,TRBV12-3/TRBV12-4,NA,NA,CAILGAGEETQYF,TGTGCCATCCTGGGAGCAGGGGAGGAGACCCAGTACTTC
TRBJ2-2,TRBV12-3/TRBV12-4,many,NA,CASTLGGGGTELLF,TGTGCCAGCACCTTGGGAGGGGGAGGGACGGAGCTGCTTTTT
TRBJ2-7,TRBV6-1,many,NA,CASRQDPGSNEQYF,TGTGCCAGCAGACAAGACCCGGGATCAAACGAGCAGTACTTC
TRBJ2-7,TRBV29-1,many,NA,CSAAGTSKNEQYF,TGCAGCGCCGCCGGGACTTCGAAAAACGAGCAGTACTTC
TRBJ1-1,TRBV19,NA,NA,CASSIDGDTEAFF,TGTGCCAGTAGTATCGACGGAGACACTGAAGCTTTCTTT
TRBJ2-6,TRBV20-1,many,NA,CSARDGSGANVLTF,TGCAGTGCTAGAGACGGCTCTGGGGCCAACGTCCTGACTTTC
TRBJ2-6,TRBV30,NA,TRBD1,CAWNRGLGANVLTF,TGTGCCTGGAACAGGGGGCTCGGGGCCAACGTCCTGACTTTC
TRBJ2-7,TRBV7-2,many,TRBD1,CASSSGQGNHEQYF,TGTGCCAGCAGCTCGGGACAGGGGAACCACGAGCAGTACTTC
TRBJ1-1,TRBV12-3/TRBV12-4,medium-sized,NA,CASSAGSTEAFF,TGTGCCAGCAGCGCAGGTTCCACTGAAGCTTTCTTT
TRBJ1-1,TRBV7-9,NA,TRBD1,CASSRTTGSEAFF,TGTGCCAGCAGCCGGACGACAGGGTCTGAAGCTTTCTTT
TRBJ2-5,TRBV28,many,TRBD1,CASRGQGVETQYF,TGTGCCAGCAGGGGACAGGGGGTCGAGACCCAGTACTTC